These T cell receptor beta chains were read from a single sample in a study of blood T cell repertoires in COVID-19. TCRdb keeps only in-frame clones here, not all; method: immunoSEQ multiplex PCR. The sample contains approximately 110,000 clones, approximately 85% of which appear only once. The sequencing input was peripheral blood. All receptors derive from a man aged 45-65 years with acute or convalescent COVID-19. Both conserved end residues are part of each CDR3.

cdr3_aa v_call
CASSYSLRTAGNTIYF TRBV6-5
CASSFGTTITGELFF TRBV11-2
CASSVQTTTDTQYF TRBV7-8
CASSLRQGTDTQYF TRBV11-3
CASSLARGQTNTGELFF TRBV11-3
CASIQEVNTEAFF TRBV6-6
CASSPDRGNEQYF TRBV3-1/TRBV3-2
CAIGHPYNSPLHF TRBV11-2
CASSTRQAPTGQFF TRBV13
CATSRYGQGTYNEQFF TRBV15
CASRNREGGLYGYTF TRBV5-1
CASSQRGGRETQYF TRBV13
CASRGAGGYAGGYTF TRBV2
CASSPRTGWNSPLHF TRBV7-8
CASKRRREFDEQYF TRBV19
CASSERNRVQPQHF TRBV10-2
CATSRGPDRWLEKLFF TRBV15
CASRPTGSYEQYF TRBV27
CASSVLPSGRFDEQYF TRBV9
CATYRESGTEAFF TRBV27
CASSLETGSANEKLFF TRBV27
CASSSASSASYEQYF TRBV11-3
CASSPRSSGAETQYF TRBV18
CASSIGGQNNQPQHF TRBV19
CAVSWGGARYTF TRBV6-5
CASSQPGTGTEAFF TRBV3-1/TRBV3-2
CASSLWAGPNEKLFF TRBV7-8
CASSYSRGYEQYF TRBV6-5
CASSLDQGKGAYEQYF TRBV7-9
CASSEGQSSYNEQFF TRBV5-4
CASSFSGDTEAFF TRBV5-1
CASSIYRGVGETQYF TRBV19
CASSPAGPTPYEQYF TRBV18
CASNRLAGTGELFF TRBV7-9
CSASVQGRDEQYF TRBV20-1
CASSQEPRHSPLHF TRBV4-1
CASSLLAGGSYNEQFF TRBV28
CASSPLGGLANEQFF TRBV7-9
CASSARQVGTEAFF TRBV5-5
CASSEGQLPETQYF TRBV10-1
CASRIGTGVLSNSPLHF TRBV27
CASSQAREPTKTQYF TRBV4-1
CASSQGQGPYEQYF TRBV14
CASSEGQEFKQYF TRBV6-1
CASSQATYYEQYF TRBV14
CASSQGLAGFPRATQYF TRBV18
CSVNRYTEAFF TRBV29-1
CASSGIAGGFNEQFF TRBV4-1
CASRQGQPRNYGYTF TRBV7-9
CASRRPQYNEQFF TRBV6-1
CASSLPGLAGGSLDNEQFF TRBV4-1
CASSTGDREGTLF TRBV19
CASSGRRVGIGYTF TRBV7-9
CASSQDRASKDTQYF TRBV4-1
CASSRQGLNIQYF TRBV7-9
CAWRSRRQEKLFF TRBV30
CASSLSYEQFF TRBV7-9
CASSGADRLNEKLFF TRBV28
CASDSQGLVGYTF TRBV28
CASSPAGTGNNEQFF TRBV7-9